The T cell receptor (beta chain) under discussion was sequenced for a study of Ad26.COV2.S vaccination and SARS-CoV-2 variants. Indicated treatment: some 20 received Ad26.COV2.S at low or high dose, single or two shots; a few received placebo; per-sample allocation not given. At day 63 after the first vaccine or placebo injection, samples were drawn. This CDR3 comprises 15 residues. V gave up 2 bases and J gave up 5 bases; unmatched junction bases: 7. Germline lookup yields CDR1 SGHRS and CDR2 YFSETQ. Sequenced by immunoSEQ multiplex PCR; TCRdb stores in-frame clones only, minus some. The repertoire holds hundreds of thousands of clones, with about 90% as singletons.

This sequence joins TRBV5-1 and TRBJ1-1; TRBD1 matches at 9 bases. The specimen was peripheral blood, collected in a trial of Ad26.COV2.S vaccine versus placebo. This receptor was identified in a person aged 18 to 65 who received the Ad26.COV2.S COVID-19 vaccine or a placebo. The CDR3: CASSLQTGGGTEAFF. In nucleotides, the CDR3 is TGCGCCAGCAGCTTACAAACAGGGGGCGGAACTGAAGCTTTCTTT.